This T cell receptor beta chain derives from a study of shared T cell receptors in the human thymus. TCRdb keeps only in-frame clones here, not all; method: immunoSEQ multiplex PCR. The table includes some 640,000 clones, around 87% detected once. CDR1 is MNHEY and CDR2 is SVGAGI in the germline V gene. The V end lost 0 bases, the J end lost 3 bases, and 15 bases lay between the germline ends. The length of the CDR3 is 16 residues. This sample also belongs to another study, concerning human thymus T cells. That work states: Having surgery to correct congenital heart defects, healthy Finnish infants acted as the donors. Resections from corrective heart surgery provided thymus tissue. Related reports documented highly overlapping thymic repertoires among unrelated individuals.

Sequences were obtained from thymocytes. The clonotype comes from a boy younger than two with a congenital heart defect. This sequence joins TRBV6-5 and TRBJ2-7; maybe TRBD1 (6 bases). The CDR3 bases are TGTGCCAGCAGTTACTCGCCGACCGGGACAAACTACGAGCAGTACTTC. Translated: CASSYSPTGTNYEQYF.